The T cell receptor beta chain under discussion was sequenced for a study of blood T cell repertoires in COVID-19. Across the study: T cells, B-cell-depleted T cells, or PBMCs supplied cDNA or gDNA.

The data were produced by immunoSEQ multiplex PCR, yet TCRdb's version contains in-frame clones alone and is incomplete. Altogether around 180,000 clones are present, around 87% being singletons, with the ten largest covering 2% to 3%. V lost 8 bases and J lost 9; bases outside the gene matches: 15. Germline values: CDR1 SNHLY, CDR2 FYNNEI. The CDR3 runs 16 residues. The sequence was obtained from a man in his forties or fifties with active or convalescent COVID-19. The V gene is TRBV2, the J gene TRBJ1-6; TRBD1 matches at 8 bases. Sequenced sample: peripheral blood. CDR3 in amino acids: CASGKTGAAGSSPLHF. CDR3 coding DNA: TGTGCCAGCGGTAAGACAGGGGCCGCGGGTAGTTCACCCCTCCACTTT.